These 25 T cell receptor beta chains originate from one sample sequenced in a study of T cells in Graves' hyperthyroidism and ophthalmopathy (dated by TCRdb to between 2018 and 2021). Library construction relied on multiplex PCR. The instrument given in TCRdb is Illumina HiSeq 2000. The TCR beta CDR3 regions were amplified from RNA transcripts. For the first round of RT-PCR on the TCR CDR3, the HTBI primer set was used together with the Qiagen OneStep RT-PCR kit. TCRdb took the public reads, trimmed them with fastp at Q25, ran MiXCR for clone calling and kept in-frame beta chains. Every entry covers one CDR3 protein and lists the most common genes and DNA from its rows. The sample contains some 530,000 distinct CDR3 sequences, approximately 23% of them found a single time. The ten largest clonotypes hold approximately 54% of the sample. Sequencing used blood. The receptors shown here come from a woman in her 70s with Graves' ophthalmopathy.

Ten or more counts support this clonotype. This chain's CDR3 is CASRRQGLYNSPLHF. For the CDR3, the DNA is TGTGCCAGCAGGAGACAGGGCCTTTATAATTCACCCCTCCACTTT. J is TRBJ1-6 and V is TRBV28, with 7 bases that match TRBD1. The CDR3 consists of 15 residues. The trim removed 6 bases at V and 4 bases at J, leaving 6 bases unmatched. CDR1 is MDHEN and CDR2 is SYDVKM in the germline V gene. Supplemented by reference TRBV28 and TRBJ1-6, the full variable domain reads DVKVTQSSRYLVKRTGEKVFLECVQDMDHENMFWYRQDPGLGLRLIYFSYDVKMKEKGDIPEGYSVSREKKERFSLILESASTNQTSMYLCASRRQGLYNSPLHFGNGTRLTVT.

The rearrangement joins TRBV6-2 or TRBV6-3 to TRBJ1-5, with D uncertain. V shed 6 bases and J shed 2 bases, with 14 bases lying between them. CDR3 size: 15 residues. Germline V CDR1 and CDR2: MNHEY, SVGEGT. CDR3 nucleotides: TGTGCCAGCAGAATCGAGGGTTACGGCAATCAGCCCCAGCATTTT. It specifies CASRIEGYGNQPQHF.

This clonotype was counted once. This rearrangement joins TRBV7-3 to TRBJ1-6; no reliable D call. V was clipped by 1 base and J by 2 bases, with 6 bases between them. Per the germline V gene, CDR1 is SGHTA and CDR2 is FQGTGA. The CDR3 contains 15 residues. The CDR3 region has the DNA TGTGCCAGCAGCTTAAGTGGAACCTATAATTCACCCCTCCACTTT. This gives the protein CASSLSGTYNSPLHF.

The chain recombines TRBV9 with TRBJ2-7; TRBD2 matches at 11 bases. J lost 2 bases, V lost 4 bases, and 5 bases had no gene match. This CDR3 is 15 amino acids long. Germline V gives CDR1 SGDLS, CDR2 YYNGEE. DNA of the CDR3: TGTGCCAGCAGCATCGGGACTAGCGGAACCTACGAGCAGTACTTC. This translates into CASSIGTSGTYEQYF.

The CDR3: CASSLTSRLLRFYTF. The DNA for the CDR3 is TGTGCCAGCAGCTTAACGTCGAGGTTATTACGGTTCTACACCTTC. This rearrangement joins TRBV7-3 to TRBJ1-2; D gene ambiguous. Germline loops: CDR1 SGHTA, CDR2 FQGTGA. The CDR3 contains 15 residues. The V end lost 0 bases, the J end lost 10 bases, and 18 bases lay between the germline ends.

As DNA, the CDR3 is TGTGCCAGTAGTAAACTAGCGGGAGCGGGCAATGAGCAGTTCTTC. Translating gives CASSKLAGAGNEQFF. This chain links TRBV19 with TRBJ2-1; 11 nucleotides match TRBD2. V was pared by 4 bases and J by 6 bases, with 5 bases of the junction left unmatched. The CDR3 runs to 15 residues. Per the germline V gene, CDR1 is LNHDA and CDR2 is SQIVND (reference sequence).

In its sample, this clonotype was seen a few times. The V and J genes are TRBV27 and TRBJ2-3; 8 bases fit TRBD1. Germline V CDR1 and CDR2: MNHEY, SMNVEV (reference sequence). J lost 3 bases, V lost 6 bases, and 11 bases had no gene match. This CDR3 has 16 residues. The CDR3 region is CASSPTLRGQTDTQYF. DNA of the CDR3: TGTGCCAGCAGCCCGACCCTCAGGGGGCAGACAGATACGCAGTATTTT.

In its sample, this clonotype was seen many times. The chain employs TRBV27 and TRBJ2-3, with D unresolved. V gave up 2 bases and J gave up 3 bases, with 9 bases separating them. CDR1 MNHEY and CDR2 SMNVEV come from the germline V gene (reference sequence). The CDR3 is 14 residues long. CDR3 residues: CASSLKDFTDTQYF. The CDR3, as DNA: TGTGCCAGCAGTTTAAAGGATTTTACAGATACGCAGTATTTT.

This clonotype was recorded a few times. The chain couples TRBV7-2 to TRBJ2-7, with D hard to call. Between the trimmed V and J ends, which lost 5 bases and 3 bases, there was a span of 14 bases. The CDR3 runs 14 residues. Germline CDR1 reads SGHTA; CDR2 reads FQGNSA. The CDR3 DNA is TGTGCCAGCAGCCCGACAAGAAAGAGCTACGAGCAGTACTTC. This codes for CASSPTRKSYEQYF.

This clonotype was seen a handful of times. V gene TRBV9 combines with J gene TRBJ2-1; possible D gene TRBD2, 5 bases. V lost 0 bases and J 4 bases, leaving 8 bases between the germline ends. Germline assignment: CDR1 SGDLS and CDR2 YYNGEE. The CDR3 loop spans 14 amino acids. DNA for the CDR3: TGTGCCAGCAGCGTAGACGGGATATACAATGAGCAGTTCTTC. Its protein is CASSVDGIYNEQFF.

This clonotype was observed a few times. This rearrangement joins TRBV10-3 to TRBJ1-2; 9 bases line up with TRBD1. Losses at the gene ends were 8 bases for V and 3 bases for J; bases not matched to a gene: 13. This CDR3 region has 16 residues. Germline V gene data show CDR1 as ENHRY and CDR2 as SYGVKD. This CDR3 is CAIGDRDAQRDYGYTF. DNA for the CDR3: TGTGCCATCGGGGACAGGGATGCTCAAAGGGACTATGGCTACACCTTC.

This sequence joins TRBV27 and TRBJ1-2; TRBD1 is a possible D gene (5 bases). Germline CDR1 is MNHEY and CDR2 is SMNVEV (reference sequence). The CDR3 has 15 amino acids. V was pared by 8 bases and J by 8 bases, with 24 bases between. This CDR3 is CASSPRQGPVRGYTF. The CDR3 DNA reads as TGTGCCAGCTCCCCCAGGCAGGGACCAGTGAGAGGCTACACCTTC.

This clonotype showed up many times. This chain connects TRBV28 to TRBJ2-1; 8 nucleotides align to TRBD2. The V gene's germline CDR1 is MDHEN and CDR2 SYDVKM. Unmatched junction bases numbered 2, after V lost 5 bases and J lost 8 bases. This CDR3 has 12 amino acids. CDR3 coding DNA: TGTGCCAGCAGTGTACTAGCGGATGAGCAGTTCTTC. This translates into CASSVLADEQFF. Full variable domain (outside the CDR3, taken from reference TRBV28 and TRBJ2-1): DVKVTQSSRYLVKRTGEKVFLECVQDMDHENMFWYRQDPGLGLRLIYFSYDVKMKEKGDIPEGYSVSREKKERFSLILESASTNQTSMYLCASSVLADEQFFGPGTRLTVL.

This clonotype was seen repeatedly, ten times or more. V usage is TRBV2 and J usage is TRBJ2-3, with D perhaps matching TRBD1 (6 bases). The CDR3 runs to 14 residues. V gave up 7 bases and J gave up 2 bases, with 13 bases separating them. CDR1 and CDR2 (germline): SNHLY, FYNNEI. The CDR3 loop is CASNAQGVTDTQYF. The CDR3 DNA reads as TGTGCCAGCAATGCACAGGGAGTCACAGATACGCAGTATTTT.

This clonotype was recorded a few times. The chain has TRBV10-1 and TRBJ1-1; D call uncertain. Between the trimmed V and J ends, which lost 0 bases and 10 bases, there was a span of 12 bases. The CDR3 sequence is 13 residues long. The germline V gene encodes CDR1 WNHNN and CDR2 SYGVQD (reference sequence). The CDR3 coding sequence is TGCGCCAGCAGTGAGTCGTTTACGGATGGAGCTTTCTTT. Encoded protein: CASSESFTDGAFF.

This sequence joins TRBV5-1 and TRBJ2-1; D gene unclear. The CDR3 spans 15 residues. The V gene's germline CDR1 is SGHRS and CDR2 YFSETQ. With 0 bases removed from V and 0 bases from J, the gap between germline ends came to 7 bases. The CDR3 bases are TGCGCCAGCAGCTTGGCTGATTTCTCCTACAATGAGCAGTTCTTC. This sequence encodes CASSLADFSYNEQFF.

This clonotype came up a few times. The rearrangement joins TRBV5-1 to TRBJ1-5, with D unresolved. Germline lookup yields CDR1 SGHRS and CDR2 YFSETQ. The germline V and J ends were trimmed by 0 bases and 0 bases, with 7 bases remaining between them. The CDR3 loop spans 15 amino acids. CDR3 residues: CASSLGPYSNQPQHF. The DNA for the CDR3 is TGCGCCAGCAGCTTGGGCCCGTATAGCAATCAGCCCCAGCATTTT. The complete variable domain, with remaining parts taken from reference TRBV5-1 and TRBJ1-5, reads KAGVTQTPRYLIKTRGQQVTLSCSPISGHRSVSWYQQTPGQGLQFLFEYFSETQRNKGNFPGRFSGRQFSNSRSEMNVSTLELGDSALYLCASSLGPYSNQPQHFGDGTRLSIL.

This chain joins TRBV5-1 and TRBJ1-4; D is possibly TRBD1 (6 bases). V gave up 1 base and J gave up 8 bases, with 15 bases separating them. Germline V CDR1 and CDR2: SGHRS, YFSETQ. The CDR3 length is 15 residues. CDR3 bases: TGCGCCAGCAGCTTGTCGAGAAGTAGGGGGGAAAAACTGTTTTTT. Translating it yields CASSLSRSRGEKLFF.

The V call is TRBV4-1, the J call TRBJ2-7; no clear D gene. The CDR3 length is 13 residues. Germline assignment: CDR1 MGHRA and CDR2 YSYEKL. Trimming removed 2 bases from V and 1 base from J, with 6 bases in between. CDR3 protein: CASSQTISYEQYF. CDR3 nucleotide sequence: TGCGCCAGCAGCCAAACGATATCCTACGAGCAGTACTTC.

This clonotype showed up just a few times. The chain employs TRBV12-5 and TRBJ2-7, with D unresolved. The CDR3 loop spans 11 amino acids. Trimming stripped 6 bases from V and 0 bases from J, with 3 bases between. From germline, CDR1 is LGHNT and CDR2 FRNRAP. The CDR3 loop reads CASGSSYEQYF. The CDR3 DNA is TGTGCTAGTGGCTCCTCCTACGAGCAGTACTTC.

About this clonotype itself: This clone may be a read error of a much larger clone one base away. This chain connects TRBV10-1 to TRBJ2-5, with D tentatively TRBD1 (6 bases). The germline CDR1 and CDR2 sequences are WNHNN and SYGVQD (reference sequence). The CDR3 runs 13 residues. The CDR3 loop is CASSSDSQEIQYF. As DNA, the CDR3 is TGCGCCAGCAGTTCGGACAGTCAAGAGATCCAGTACTTC.

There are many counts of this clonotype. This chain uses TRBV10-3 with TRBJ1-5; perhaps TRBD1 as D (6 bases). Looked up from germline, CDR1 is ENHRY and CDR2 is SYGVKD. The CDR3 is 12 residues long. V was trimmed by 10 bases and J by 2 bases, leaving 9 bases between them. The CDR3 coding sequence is TGTGCCACCCGGACAGGCAATCAGCCCCAGCATTTT. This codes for CATRTGNQPQHF.

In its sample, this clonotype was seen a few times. CDR3 residues: CASSFRGAKNYGYTF. For the CDR3, the DNA is TGTGCCAGCAGTTTTCGGGGGGCGAAAAACTATGGCTACACCTTC. V is TRBV27 and J is TRBJ1-2, with D perhaps TRBD1 (6 bases). CDR1 MNHEY and CDR2 SMNVEV come from the germline V gene (reference sequence). CDR3 size: 15 residues. V was cut by 3 bases and J by 2 bases, with 13 bases left in between.

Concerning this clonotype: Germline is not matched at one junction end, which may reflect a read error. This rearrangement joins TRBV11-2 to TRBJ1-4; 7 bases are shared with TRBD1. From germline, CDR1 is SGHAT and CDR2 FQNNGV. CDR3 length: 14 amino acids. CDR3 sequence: CASSLDRVNEKLFF. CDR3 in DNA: TGTGCCAGCAGCCTAGACAGGGTAAATGAAAAACTGTTTTTT.

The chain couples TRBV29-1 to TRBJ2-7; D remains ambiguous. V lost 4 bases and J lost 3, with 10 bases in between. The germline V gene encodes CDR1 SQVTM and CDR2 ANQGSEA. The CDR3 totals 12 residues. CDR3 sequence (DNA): TGCAGCGTTGCACCTAACTACTACGAGCAGTACTTC. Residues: CSVAPNYYEQYF.